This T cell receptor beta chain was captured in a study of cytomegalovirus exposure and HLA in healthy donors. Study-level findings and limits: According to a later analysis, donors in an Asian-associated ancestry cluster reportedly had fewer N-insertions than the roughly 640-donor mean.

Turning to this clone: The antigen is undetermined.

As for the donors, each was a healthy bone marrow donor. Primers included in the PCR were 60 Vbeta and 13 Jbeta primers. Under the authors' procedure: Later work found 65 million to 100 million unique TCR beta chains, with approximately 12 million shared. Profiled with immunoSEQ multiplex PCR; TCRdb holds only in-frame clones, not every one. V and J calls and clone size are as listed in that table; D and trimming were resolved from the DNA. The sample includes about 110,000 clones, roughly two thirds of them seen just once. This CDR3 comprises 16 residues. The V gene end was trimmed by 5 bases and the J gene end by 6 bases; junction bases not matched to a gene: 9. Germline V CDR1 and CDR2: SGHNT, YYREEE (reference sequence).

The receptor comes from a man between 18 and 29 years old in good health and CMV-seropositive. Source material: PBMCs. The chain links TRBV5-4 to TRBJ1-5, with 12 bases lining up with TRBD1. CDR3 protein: CASSLGTGGPTQPQHF. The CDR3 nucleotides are TGTGCCAGCAGTCTTGGGACAGGGGGCCCCACTCAGCCCCAGCATTTT.